This TCR beta chain appears in the sequencing data of a study of blood T cell repertoires in COVID-19. The data were produced by immunoSEQ multiplex PCR, yet TCRdb's version contains in-frame clones alone and is incomplete. The sample carries approximately 330,000 clones, roughly 90% recorded once. V lost 5 bases and J lost 8, with 21 bases in between. CDR3 length: 16 residues. Germline V gives CDR1 MDHEN, CDR2 SYDVKM. V gene TRBV28 combines with J gene TRBJ1-4, with D possibly TRBD1 on 5 matching bases. Sequences were obtained from peripheral blood. This sequence was found in a woman aged 45-60 years with active or convalescent COVID-19. In DNA, the CDR3 is TGTGCCAGCAGTCCCCCAATTGGGACTCGAATAGAAAAACTGTTTTTT. Encoded protein: CASSPPIGTRIEKLFF.